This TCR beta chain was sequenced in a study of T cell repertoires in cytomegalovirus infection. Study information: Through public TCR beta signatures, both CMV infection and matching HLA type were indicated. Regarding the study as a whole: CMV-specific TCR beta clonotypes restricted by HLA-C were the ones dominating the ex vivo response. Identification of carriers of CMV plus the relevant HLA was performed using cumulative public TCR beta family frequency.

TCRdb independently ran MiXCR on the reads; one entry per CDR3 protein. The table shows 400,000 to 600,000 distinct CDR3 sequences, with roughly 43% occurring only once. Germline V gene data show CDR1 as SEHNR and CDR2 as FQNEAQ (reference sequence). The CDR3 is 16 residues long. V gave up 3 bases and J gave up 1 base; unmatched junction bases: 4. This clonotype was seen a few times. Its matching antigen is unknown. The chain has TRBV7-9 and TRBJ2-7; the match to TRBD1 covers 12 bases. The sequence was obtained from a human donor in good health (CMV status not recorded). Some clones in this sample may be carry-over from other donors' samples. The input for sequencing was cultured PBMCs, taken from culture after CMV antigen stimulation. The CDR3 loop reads CASSLMGQGASYEQYF. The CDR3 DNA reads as TGTGCCAGCAGCTTGATGGGACAGGGGGCTTCCTACGAGCAGTACTTC.